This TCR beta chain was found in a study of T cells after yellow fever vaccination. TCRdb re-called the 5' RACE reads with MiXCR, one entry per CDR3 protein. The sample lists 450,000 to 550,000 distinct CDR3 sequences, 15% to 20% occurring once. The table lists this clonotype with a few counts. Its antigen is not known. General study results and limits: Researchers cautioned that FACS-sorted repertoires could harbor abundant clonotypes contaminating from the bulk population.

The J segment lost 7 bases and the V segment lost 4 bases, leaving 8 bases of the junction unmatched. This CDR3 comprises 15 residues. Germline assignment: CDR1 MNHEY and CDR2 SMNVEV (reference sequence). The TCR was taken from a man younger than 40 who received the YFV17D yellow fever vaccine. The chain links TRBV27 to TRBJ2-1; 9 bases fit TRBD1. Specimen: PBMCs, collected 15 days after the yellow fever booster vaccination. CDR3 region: CASSSPGQGENEQFF. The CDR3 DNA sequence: TGTGCCAGCAGTTCTCCGGGACAGGGAGAGAATGAGCAGTTCTTC.